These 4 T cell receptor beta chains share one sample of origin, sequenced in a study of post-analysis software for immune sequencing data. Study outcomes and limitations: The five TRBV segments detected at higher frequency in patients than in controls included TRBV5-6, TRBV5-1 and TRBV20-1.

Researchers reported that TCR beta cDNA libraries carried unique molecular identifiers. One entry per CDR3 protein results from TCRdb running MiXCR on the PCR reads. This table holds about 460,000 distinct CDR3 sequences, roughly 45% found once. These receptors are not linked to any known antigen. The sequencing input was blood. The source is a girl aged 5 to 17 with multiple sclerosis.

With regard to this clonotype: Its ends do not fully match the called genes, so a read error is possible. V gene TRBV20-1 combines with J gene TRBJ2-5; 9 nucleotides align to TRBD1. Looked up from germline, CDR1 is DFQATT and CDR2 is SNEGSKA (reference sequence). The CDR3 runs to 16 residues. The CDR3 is CGASTPGQGGQETQYF. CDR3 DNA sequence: TGCGGTGCTAGCACTCCGGGACAGGGAGGTCAAGAGACCCAGTACTTC.

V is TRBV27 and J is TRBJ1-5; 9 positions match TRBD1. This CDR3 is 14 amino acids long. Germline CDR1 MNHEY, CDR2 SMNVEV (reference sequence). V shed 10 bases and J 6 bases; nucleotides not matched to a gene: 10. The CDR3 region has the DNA TGTGCCAATCCCCGAACAGGGGGCGTTCAGCCCCAGCATTTT. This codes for CANPRTGGVQPQHF.

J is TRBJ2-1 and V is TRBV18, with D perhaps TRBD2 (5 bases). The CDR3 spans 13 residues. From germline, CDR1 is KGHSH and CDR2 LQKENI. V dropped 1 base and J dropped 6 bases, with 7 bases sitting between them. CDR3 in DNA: TGTGCCAGCTCACCACAGACTATCAATGAGCAGTTCTTC. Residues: CASSPQTINEQFF. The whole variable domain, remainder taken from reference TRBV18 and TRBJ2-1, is NAGVMQNPRHLVRRRGQEARLRCSPMKGHSHVYWYRQLPEEGLKFMVYLQKENIIDESGMPKERFSAEFPKEGPSILRIQQVVRGDSAAYFCASSPQTINEQFFGPGTRLTVL.

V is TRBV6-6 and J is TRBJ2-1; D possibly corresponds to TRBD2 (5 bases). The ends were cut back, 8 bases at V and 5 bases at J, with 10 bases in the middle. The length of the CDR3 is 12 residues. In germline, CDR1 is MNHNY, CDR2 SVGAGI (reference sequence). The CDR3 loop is CASRKADNEQFF. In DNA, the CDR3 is TGTGCCAGCCGGAAAGCGGACAATGAGCAGTTCTTC.